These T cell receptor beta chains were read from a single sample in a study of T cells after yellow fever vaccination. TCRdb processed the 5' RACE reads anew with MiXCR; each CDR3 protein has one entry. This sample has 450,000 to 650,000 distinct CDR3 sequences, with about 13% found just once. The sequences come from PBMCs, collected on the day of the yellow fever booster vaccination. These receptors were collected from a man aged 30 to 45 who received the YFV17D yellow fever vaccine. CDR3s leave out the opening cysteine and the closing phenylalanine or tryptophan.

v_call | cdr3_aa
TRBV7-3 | ASSPDLNNEQF
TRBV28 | ASSLELAGVQETQY
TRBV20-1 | SARGVAESYNEQF
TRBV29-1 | SVVGGYEQY
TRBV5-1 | ASSLATGEGYEQY
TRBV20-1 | SARAMGQNTGELF
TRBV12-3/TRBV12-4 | ASSLPGQEGYEQY
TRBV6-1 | ASTRGSLGEQF
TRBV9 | ASSFRTGEGLATSDTQY
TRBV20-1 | SARTRQRAHGYT
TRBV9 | ASSPFGTSGYEQY
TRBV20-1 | SARRGPGLAGVEY
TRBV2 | ASSEWSGRPYEQY
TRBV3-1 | ASSQDSGNQPQH
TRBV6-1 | ASSLWATRGEKLF
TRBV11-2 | ASRLSGSRHNEQF
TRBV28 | ASSLGTGSQETQY
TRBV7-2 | ASSREVVWEQF
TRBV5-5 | ASSLLLSTGELF
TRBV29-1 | SVVKGYNEQF
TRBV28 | ASSLGADTYNEQF
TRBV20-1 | SVPRGGQEKLF
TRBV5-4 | ASSTPGQGTEAF
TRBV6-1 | ASSDLRANYGYT
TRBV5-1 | ASSLRTGGFPYNEQF
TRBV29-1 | SAASGRADTQY
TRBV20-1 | SARVLATTGELF
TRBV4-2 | ASSQGQLAGNEQF
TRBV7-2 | ASSPRDRGSDTQY
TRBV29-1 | SVVLLVNTEAF
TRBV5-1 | ASSRRTSGDNEQF
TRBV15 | ATSNKPRADSYEQY
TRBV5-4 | ASSIDGPQKKF
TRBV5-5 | ASSSAQTNTGELF
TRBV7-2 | ASSLGQFRREAGYT
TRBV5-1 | ASSASTYNEQF
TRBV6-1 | ATVGRGAKNIQY
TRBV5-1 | ASSLEGRVSYNEQF
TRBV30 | AWSRVPLVLGLAGRYEQY
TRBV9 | ASSVGSGQGLYGYT
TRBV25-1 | ASRRGAGAAF
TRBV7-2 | ASSHYPGLGNTEAF
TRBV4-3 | ASSHARGTPTTGNEQF
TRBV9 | ASSAAGEVYEQY
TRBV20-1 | SATKRLYNEQF